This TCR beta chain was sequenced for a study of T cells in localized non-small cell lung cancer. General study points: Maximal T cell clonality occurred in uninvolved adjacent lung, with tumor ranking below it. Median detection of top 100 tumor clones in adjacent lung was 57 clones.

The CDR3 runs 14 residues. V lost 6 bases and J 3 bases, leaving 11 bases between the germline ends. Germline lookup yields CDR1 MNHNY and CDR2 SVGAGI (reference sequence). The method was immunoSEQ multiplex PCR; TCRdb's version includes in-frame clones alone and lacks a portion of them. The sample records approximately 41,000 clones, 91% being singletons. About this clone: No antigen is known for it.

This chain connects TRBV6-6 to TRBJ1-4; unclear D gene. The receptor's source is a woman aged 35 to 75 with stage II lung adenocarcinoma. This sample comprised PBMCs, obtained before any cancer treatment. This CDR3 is CASSYRAANEKLFF. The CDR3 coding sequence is TGTGCCAGCAGCTATCGGGCTGCTAATGAAAAACTGTTTTTT.